This T cell receptor beta chain stems from a study of OX40 agonist ivuxolimab in advanced cancers. This clone has a single count. Generated by immunoSEQ multiplex PCR, the TCRdb table keeps only in-frame clones and is missing some. The sample carries about 14,000 clones, about 75% recorded once. V lost 0 bases, J lost 7 bases, and 12 bases lay in between. The CDR3 totals 14 residues. The germline V gene encodes CDR1 MNHEY and CDR2 SVGAGI. The source material was CD4+ or CD8+ T cells sorted from blood, sampled in a trial of the OX40 agonist ivuxolimab. This receptor was identified in an adult with an advanced solid tumor such as melanoma, head and neck, liver or kidney cancer. The J gene is TRBJ1-2, the V gene TRBV6-5; tentative D call: TRBD1 (5 bases). CDR3 region: CASSYSQQVSGYTF. CDR3 sequence (DNA): TGTGCCAGCAGTTACTCCCAACAGGTGTCTGGCTACACCTTC.